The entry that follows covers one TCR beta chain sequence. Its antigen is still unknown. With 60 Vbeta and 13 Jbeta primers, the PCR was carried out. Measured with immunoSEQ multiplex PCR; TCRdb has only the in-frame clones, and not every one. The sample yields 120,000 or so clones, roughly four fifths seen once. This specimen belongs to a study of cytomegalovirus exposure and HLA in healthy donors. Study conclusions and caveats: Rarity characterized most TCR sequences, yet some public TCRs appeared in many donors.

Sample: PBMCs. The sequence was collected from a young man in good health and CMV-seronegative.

This chain's CDR3 is CASSPWGEGNQPQHF. CDR3 bases: TGTGCCAGCAGCCCTTGGGGGGAGGGCAATCAGCCCCAGCATTTT. The chain recombines TRBV9 with TRBJ1-5; weak D call: TRBD1 (5 bases). Looked up from germline, CDR1 is SGDLS and CDR2 is YYNGEE. The CDR3 spans 15 residues. V shed 4 bases and J shed 2 bases, with 13 bases lying between them.